What follows are 24 T cell receptor beta chains derived from one specimen sequenced in a study of T cell repertoires in cytomegalovirus infection. TCRdb reprocessed the reads via MiXCR and lists one record per CDR3 protein. This sample has around 530,000 distinct CDR3 sequences, with around a quarter found just once. Sequencing used PBMCs. These TCRs come from a human donor in good health (CMV status not recorded). Some clones in this sample may be carry-over from other donors' samples.

The chain links TRBV9 to TRBJ1-2, with 8 bases that match TRBD1. This CDR3 is built from 13 residues. Germline loops: CDR1 SGDLS, CDR2 YYNGEE. V gave up 2 bases and J gave up 3 bases; unmatched junction bases: 0. In DNA, the CDR3 is TGTGCCAGCAGCGTGACAGGGGACTATGGCTACACCTTC. This translates into CASSVTGDYGYTF.

The chain joins TRBV7-2 to TRBJ2-1, with 9 bases identical to TRBD2. CDR1 is SGHTA, CDR2 FQGNSA, per germline. V was pared by 5 bases and J by 4 bases, with 9 bases of the junction left unmatched. The CDR3 consists of 16 residues. The CDR3 spells CASSPIPSGIYNEQFF. The CDR3 nucleotides are TGTGCCAGCAGCCCCATTCCTAGCGGGATATACAATGAGCAGTTCTTC.

A few counts support this clonotype. V and J are TRBV12-3 or TRBV12-4 and TRBJ2-5, with TRBD2 identical over 8 bases. The junction had 6 bases not matched to a gene; V was cut back by 4 bases and J by 2 bases. This CDR3 comprises 15 residues. CDR3 loop: CASSSSGRWQETQYF. The CDR3 bases are TGTGCCAGCAGTTCGAGCGGGAGATGGCAAGAGACCCAGTACTTC.

The table lists this clonotype with a few counts. V gene TRBV2 combines with J gene TRBJ2-1; D is unresolved. CDR3 length: 14 residues. Germline V gives CDR1 SNHLY, CDR2 FYNNEI. The ends were cut back, 3 bases at V and 4 bases at J, with 10 bases in the middle. CDR3 DNA: TGTGCCAGCAGTGATAGTGGACGGTACAATGAGCAGTTCTTC. This sequence encodes CASSDSGRYNEQFF. Full variable domain (outside the CDR3, taken from reference TRBV2 and TRBJ2-1): EPEVTQTPSHQVTQMGQEVILRCVPISNHLYFYWYRQILGQKVEFLVSFYNNEISEKSEIFDDQFSVERPDGSNFTLKIRSTKLEDSAMYFCASSDSGRYNEQFFGPGTRLTVL.

The J gene is TRBJ2-2, the V gene TRBV30; TRBD2 aligns across 11 bases. The CDR3 extends over 15 amino acids. In germline, CDR1 is GTSNPN, CDR2 SVGIG (reference sequence). J lost 7 bases, V lost 0 bases, and 4 bases had no gene match. The CDR3 DNA reads TGTGCCTGGAGTGTACTAGCGGGAGAGGTCGGGGAGCTGTTTTTT. As protein: CAWSVLAGEVGELFF.

The chain couples TRBV20-1 to TRBJ1-5; D may be TRBD1 (5 bases). The germline gives CDR1 DFQATT, CDR2 SNEGSKA (reference sequence). V lost 2 bases and J 6 bases, leaving 14 bases between the germline ends. The length of the CDR3 is 14 residues. CDR3 loop: CSARSPWGSQPQHF. The CDR3 DNA reads TGCAGTGCTAGATCTCCTTGGGGGTCTCAGCCCCAGCATTTT.

The V and J genes are TRBV10-3 and TRBJ2-7; D not resolved. The CDR3 length is 12 residues. Germline loops: CDR1 ENHRY, CDR2 SYGVKD. V gave up 10 bases and J gave up 4 bases, with 14 bases separating them. CDR3 amino acids: CASGQQNYEQYF. As DNA, the CDR3 is TGTGCCAGCGGTCAACAAAATTACGAGCAGTACTTC.

This clonotype was detected only a few times. Mismatch with germline at one junction end may stem from a read error. V is TRBV7-3 and J is TRBJ1-2, with no clear D. Germline CDR1 reads SGHTA; CDR2 reads FQGTGA. The CDR3 runs 13 residues. The CDR3 nucleotides read TGTGCCAGCAGCTACCTCGCCCCTAACCGGGCCCACTTC. Translation gives CASSYLAPNRAHF.

The table lists this clonotype with many counts. The CDR3 DNA follows: TGTGCCAGCAGCGAACTAGTGCTTGTTGTCAATGAGCAGTTCTTC. Residues: CASSELVLVVNEQFF. The genes are TRBV7-2 and TRBJ2-1; D perhaps matches TRBD2 (5 bases). Looked up from germline, CDR1 is SGHTA and CDR2 is FQGNSA. This CDR3 is 15 amino acids long. Trimming cost V 5 bases and J 6 bases, with 17 bases left between them. Filled out from reference TRBV7-2 and TRBJ2-1, the complete variable domain reads GAGVSQSPSNKVTEKGKDVELRCDPISGHTALYWYRQSLGQGLEFLIYFQGNSAPDKSGLPSDRFSAERTGGSVSTLTIQRTQQEDSAVYLCASSELVLVVNEQFFGPGTRLTVL.

This clonotype was detected a few times. The chain carries TRBV12-3 or TRBV12-4 and TRBJ2-2, with no clear D. The CDR3 loop spans 11 amino acids. Trimming shortened V by 7 bases and J by 7 bases, and 7 bases separated the two germline ends. The CDR3 is CASTLYGELFF. Here the CDR3 DNA reads TGTGCCAGCACTCTATACGGGGAGCTGTTTTTT.

In its sample, this clonotype was seen a few times. The J gene is TRBJ2-3, the V gene TRBV7-9; 15 positions agree with TRBD2. The CDR3 consists of 18 residues. V lost 5 bases to trimming and J lost 4 bases; unmatched junction nucleotides: 10. Germline CDR1 SEHNR, CDR2 FQNEAQ (reference sequence). CDR3 DNA sequence: TGTGCCAGCAGCCGATTGGGACTAGCGGGAGGAGCCGCAGATACGCAGTATTTT. Amino acid sequence: CASSRLGLAGGAADTQYF.

This clonotype has only a few counts. The J gene is TRBJ2-5, the V gene TRBV19, with 8 bases fitting TRBD2. The CDR3 covers 17 residues. Germline lookup yields CDR1 LNHDA and CDR2 SQIVND (reference sequence). V lost 4 bases and J lost 5; bases outside the gene matches: 15. The CDR3 nucleotides read TGTGCCAGTAGTACCGGCGGGAGGCGAACCAGGCGGGAGACCCAGTACTTC. Protein product: CASSTGGRRTRRETQYF. Looking up the rest from reference TRBV19 and TRBJ2-5 gives the full variable domain: DGGITQSPKYLFRKEGQNVTLSCEQNLNHDAMYWYRQDPGQGLRLIYYSQIVNDFQKGDIAEGYSVSREKKESFPLTVTSAQKNPTAFYLCASSTGGRRTRRETQYFGPGTRLLVL.

V and J are TRBV5-4 and TRBJ2-3, with D hard to call. V was cut by 4 bases and J by 3 bases, with 6 bases left in between. Germline CDR1 reads SGHNT; CDR2 reads YYREEE (reference sequence). There are 12 residues in the CDR3. The CDR3 bases are TGTGCCAGCAGCACGAAAACAGATACGCAGTATTTT. Translated: CASSTKTDTQYF.

This clonotype was seen a handful of times. The CDR3 loop is CASSLWQKNYEQYV. CDR3 nucleotides: TGTGCCAGCAGTTTATGGCAGAAGAATTACGAGCAGTACGTC. This chain connects TRBV28 to TRBJ2-7; no clear D gene. The CDR3 length is 14 residues. Per the germline V gene, CDR1 is MDHEN and CDR2 is SYDVKM. Between the trimmed V and J ends, which lost 0 bases and 4 bases, there was a span of 10 bases.

Ten or more counts support this clonotype. This chain uses TRBV7-2 with TRBJ2-7; 10 bases map to TRBD2. Germline trimming cut 3 bases from V and 5 bases from J; bases unmatched to any gene: 7. The CDR3 length is 15 residues. CDR1 and CDR2 (germline): SGHTA, FQGNSA. The CDR3 protein is CASSLASGSTHEQYV. The CDR3, as DNA: TGTGCCAGCAGCTTGGCTAGCGGGAGTACCCACGAGCAGTACGTC.

This clonotype was detected ten times or more. This chain links TRBV28 with TRBJ1-6, with D unresolved. The V and J ends lost 6 bases and 6 bases respectively, with 15 bases between them. CDR1 is MDHEN, CDR2 SYDVKM, per germline. The CDR3 sequence is 15 residues long. DNA of the CDR3: TGTGCCAGCAGGGAATGGGGAGACTCTAATTCACCCCTCCACTTT. This codes for CASREWGDSNSPLHF.

The rearrangement links TRBV18 to TRBJ1-5; TRBD1 is a possible D gene (6 bases). The CDR3 contains 14 residues. The V gene lost 3 bases and the J gene lost 11 bases, with 17 bases spanning the gap. The germline V gene has CDR1 KGHSH and CDR2 LQKENI. In nucleotides, the CDR3 is TGTGCCAGCTCACCTCCGGACAGTCCTGGGGCCCAGCATTTT. This translates into CASSPPDSPGAQHF.

As DNA, the CDR3 is TGTGCCAGCAGTTACTCGGCCGCAGGGGCTGGAAACACCATATATTTT. Translated: CASSYSAAGAGNTIYF. The chain joins TRBV6-8 to TRBJ1-3, with a weak D call TRBD1 (6 bases). Per germline, CDR1 MNHGY and CDR2 SAAAGT. The CDR3 runs to 16 residues. Trimming left V 0 bases short and J 2 bases short, with 11 bases between.

This clonotype was picked up a small number of times. The V and J genes are TRBV28 and TRBJ1-2; TRBD1 is a possible D gene (5 bases). Germline V gives CDR1 MDHEN, CDR2 SYDVKM. Deletions cut 2 bases from V and 3 bases from J, with 13 bases between. This CDR3 has 15 amino acids. The CDR3 coding sequence is TGTGCCAGCAGTTTAGTCGGGGCTTGGGACTATGGCTACACCTTC. Its translation: CASSLVGAWDYGYTF.

The chain carries TRBV12-3 or TRBV12-4 and TRBJ2-7, with D unclear. The germline V and J ends were trimmed by 1 base and 3 bases, with 10 bases remaining between them. CDR3 length: 14 residues. The CDR3 spells CASSLELESYEQYV. CDR3 nucleotide sequence: TGTGCCAGCAGTTTAGAGCTGGAGAGCTACGAGCAGTACGTC.

The chain has TRBV12-5 and TRBJ1-1; D possibly corresponds to TRBD1 (5 bases). The germline V gene has CDR1 LGHNT and CDR2 FRNRAP. The CDR3 consists of 14 residues. The V end lost 1 base, the J end lost 4 bases, and 10 bases lay between the germline ends. DNA of the CDR3: TGTGCTAGTGGTTTGGAGACTGGGGGCACTGAAGCTTTCTTT. Protein: CASGLETGGTEAFF.

The CDR3 loop reads CASSFWEEVTDTQYF. The CDR3 DNA reads TGTGCCAGCAGTTTTTGGGAGGAAGTTACAGATACGCAGTATTTT. This sequence joins TRBV12-3 or TRBV12-4 and TRBJ2-3; D possibly corresponds to TRBD2 (6 bases). The CDR3 is 15 residues long. Trimming removed 3 bases from V and 3 bases from J, with 13 bases in between.

The rearrangement links TRBV7-8 to TRBJ2-4; D possibly uses TRBD1 or TRBD2 (5 bases each). There are 15 residues in the CDR3. Trimming cost V 6 bases and J 4 bases, with 16 bases left between them. Germline lookup yields CDR1 SGHVS and CDR2 FQNEAQ. CDR3 in amino acids: CASRPYGTDKNIQYF. The CDR3 region has the DNA TGTGCCAGCAGACCTTACGGGACGGATAAAAACATTCAGTACTTC.

This clonotype was seen many times. The chain carries TRBV11-2 and TRBJ2-7, with TRBD2 as a possible D gene (5 bases). The CDR3 sequence is 14 residues long. V lost 3 bases, J lost 2 bases, and 11 bases lay in between. Germline lookup yields CDR1 SGHAT and CDR2 FQNNGV. The CDR3 spells CASSFGSGTYEQYF. CDR3 coding DNA: TGTGCCAGCAGCTTTGGGTCGGGAACCTACGAGCAGTACTTC.